These 31 T cell receptor beta chains came from one sample sequenced in a study of cytomegalovirus exposure and HLA in healthy donors (dated by TCRdb to about 2017). The protocol used for the library was the immunoSEQ multiplex PCR assay. For the multiplex PCR, a mixture combining 60 forward primers for TCR Vbeta segments and 13 reverse primers for TCR Jbeta segments was used. TCRdb carries this immuneACCESS record with in-frame sequences only. Its versions omit some clonotypes, under half of them owing to an unresolved V gene in the studies checked, with the rest unexplained. This sample comprises some 130,000 clones, about 74% of them detected only once. The ten largest account for approximately 2% of the sample. The sample taken for sequencing was PBMCs. The receptors here all came from a man aged 25 to 45 in good health and CMV-seronegative.

J is TRBJ1-2 and V is TRBV6-1, with no clear D. The CDR3 is made up of 14 amino acids. Between the trimmed V and J ends, which lost 1 base and 2 bases, there was a span of 8 bases. Germline V gene lookup returns CDR1 MNHNS and CDR2 SASEGT. The CDR3 nucleotides are TGTGCCAGCAGTGAAGTTCGGGAAAACTATGGCTACACCTTC. Translated: CASSEVRENYGYTF.

The chain links TRBV19 to TRBJ2-7, with D possibly TRBD1 on 5 matching bases. The CDR3 has 14 amino acids. The V gene lost 6 bases and the J gene lost 0 bases, with 12 bases spanning the gap. The germline V gene encodes CDR1 LNHDA and CDR2 SQIVND (reference sequence). CDR3 sequence (DNA): TGTGCCAGTAGCTCCGACAGATACTCCTACGAGCAGTACTTC. This sequence encodes CASSSDRYSYEQYF.

This chain uses TRBV7-3 with TRBJ1-1; 7 positions agree with TRBD1. Germline loops: CDR1 SGHTA, CDR2 FQGTGA. The CDR3 is made up of 15 amino acids. The V gene end was trimmed by 2 bases and the J gene end by 1 base; junction bases not matched to a gene: 4. DNA for the CDR3: TGTGCCAGCAGCTTAGGCCCAGGGGGGAACACTGAAGCTTTCTTT. It yields the protein CASSLGPGGNTEAFF. Supplemented by reference TRBV7-3 and TRBJ1-1, the full variable domain reads GAGVSQTPSNKVTEKGKYVELRCDPISGHTALYWYRQSLGQGPEFLIYFQGTGAADDSGLPNDRFFAVRPEGSVSTLKIQRTERGDSAVYLCASSLGPGGNTEAFFGQGTRLTVV.

This chain uses TRBV5-1 with TRBJ1-1, with D possibly being TRBD1 (6 bases). Germline-derived CDR1 and CDR2 are SGHRS and YFSETQ. This CDR3 has 16 residues. With 1 base removed from V and 0 bases from J, the gap between germline ends came to 13 bases. The CDR3 DNA reads TGCGCCAGCAGCTTGTACAGGGAAGGGATGAACACTGAAGCTTTCTTT. Its translation: CASSLYREGMNTEAFF.

This chain connects TRBV5-5 to TRBJ2-3, with 11 bases fitting TRBD1. The trim removed 3 bases at V and 5 bases at J, leaving 5 bases unmatched. The CDR3 has 15 residues. Germline CDR1 reads SGHKS; CDR2 reads YYEKEE (reference sequence). The CDR3 reads CASSSPDRGQDTQYF. The CDR3 DNA sequence: TGTGCCAGCAGCTCCCCGGACAGGGGGCAAGATACGCAGTATTTT.

The chain joins TRBV27 to TRBJ2-7; TRBD1 matches 9 bases. With V trimmed by 3 bases and J by 2 bases, 5 bases remained unmatched. This CDR3 is built from 15 residues. The V gene's germline CDR1 is MNHEY and CDR2 SMNVEV (reference sequence). Here the CDR3 reads CASSLGRDRAYEQYF. DNA for the CDR3: TGTGCCAGCAGTTTGGGTCGGGACAGGGCCTACGAGCAGTACTTC.

The rearrangement joins TRBV6-1 to TRBJ2-5; 10 nucleotides align to TRBD1. CDR3 length equals 14 residues. J lost 4 bases, V lost 9 bases, and 8 bases had no gene match. Germline-derived CDR1 and CDR2 are MNHNS and SASEGT. DNA of the CDR3: TGTGCCAGTAAGACAGGGGGCTTTGGAGAGACCCAGTACTTC. Its protein product is CASKTGGFGETQYF.

The chain recombines TRBV5-4 with TRBJ2-3; 10 bases align to TRBD1. This CDR3 contains 13 residues. V shed 5 bases and J 4 bases; nucleotides not matched to a gene: 1. Germline V CDR1 and CDR2: SGHNT, YYREEE (reference sequence). CDR3 sequence (DNA): TGTGCCAGCAGAGGACAGGGGGCAGATACGCAGTATTTT. Translation: CASRGQGADTQYF.

This clone was recorded only once. The CDR3 DNA reads TGTGCCACCAGCAGAGTGGGGACAGGGTCTGGGGCCAACGTCCTGACTTTC. Translated, it gives CATSRVGTGSGANVLTF. V gene TRBV15 combines with J gene TRBJ2-6, with TRBD1 matching 9 bases. The CDR3 extends over 17 amino acids. Trimming cost V 1 base and J 1 base; bases outside gene matches: 2. Germline V gene lookup returns CDR1 LNHNV and CDR2 YYDKDF (reference sequence). The full variable domain, rest sourced from reference TRBV15 and TRBJ2-6, is DAMVIQNPRYQVTQFGKPVTLSCSQTLNHNVMYWYQQKSSQAPKLLFHYYDKDFNNEADTPDNFQSRRPNTSFCFLDIRSPGLGDTAMYLCATSRVGTGSGANVLTFGAGSRLTVL.

CDR3 coding DNA: TGTGCCATCAGTGCGGGACTAGCGGGAGGTGGGGGCTACAATGAGCAGTTCTTC. This codes for CAISAGLAGGGGYNEQFF. The rearrangement joins TRBV10-3 to TRBJ2-1; 15 bases are shared with TRBD2. Germline CDR1 reads ENHRY; CDR2 reads SYGVKD. The CDR3 is 18 residues long. After removal of 4 bases from V and 3 bases from J, the junction contained 7 bases not matched to a gene.

This clone has just one count. Other DNA sequences in this sample translate to the same CDR3. V gene TRBV5-6 combines with J gene TRBJ2-7; weak D call: TRBD2 (5 bases). Looked up from germline, CDR1 is SGHDT and CDR2 is YYEEEE. The CDR3 extends over 13 amino acids. V shed 0 bases and J shed 3 bases, with 7 bases lying between them. CDR3 amino acids: CASSLGRDYEQYF. CDR3 DNA sequence: TGTGCCAGCAGCTTGGGACGGGACTACGAGCAGTACTTC.

The J gene is TRBJ2-7, the V gene TRBV19; 14 bases map to TRBD2. J gave up 3 bases and V 5 bases, and 6 bases lay outside the gene matches. Germline lookup yields CDR1 LNHDA and CDR2 SQIVND (reference sequence). The CDR3 consists of 16 residues. CDR3 protein: CASSPAGTSGSYEQYF. The CDR3 DNA sequence: TGTGCCAGTAGTCCGGCCGGGACTAGCGGGAGCTACGAGCAGTACTTC.

The gene calls are TRBV5-1 and TRBJ2-7; TRBD1 matches 8 bases. V dropped 4 bases and J dropped 2; count of bases not matched to a gene: 5. The CDR3 totals 14 residues. The germline V gene has CDR1 SGHRS and CDR2 YFSETQ. CDR3 protein: CASSRRQGTYEQYF. DNA of the CDR3: TGCGCCAGCAGCCGAAGACAGGGGACCTACGAGCAGTACTTC.

This chain connects TRBV9 to TRBJ1-2; tentative D call: TRBD1 (5 bases). The ends were cut back, 0 bases at V and 8 bases at J, with 17 bases in the middle. Germline V CDR1 and CDR2: SGDLS, YYNGEE. The CDR3 covers 15 residues. The CDR3 coding sequence is TGTGCCAGCAGCGTAGGGCAGGGTCGCTTGGGCGGCTACACCTTC. Amino acid sequence: CASSVGQGRLGGYTF.

The V and J genes are TRBV6-1 and TRBJ1-4; possibly TRBD1 for D (5 bases). Trimming cost V 7 bases and J 8 bases, with 17 bases left between them. The CDR3 covers 14 residues. Germline CDR1 and CDR2: MNHNS and SASEGT. CDR3 in amino acids: CASTKGASGEKLFF. Written as DNA, the CDR3 is TGTGCCAGCACAAAAGGGGCGTCTGGCGAAAAACTGTTTTTT.

The DNA for the CDR3 is TGCAGCGTTGGGACAGGGAATCAGCCCCAGCATTTT. Protein: CSVGTGNQPQHF. The V and J genes are TRBV29-1 and TRBJ1-5; 8 bases map to TRBD1. Trimming cost V 4 bases and J 4 bases; bases outside gene matches: 0. Germline V gene sequence: CDR1 SQVTM, CDR2 ANQGSEA. This CDR3 has 12 residues. Full variable domain (rest looked up from reference TRBV29-1 and TRBJ1-5): SAVISQKPSRDICQRGTSLTIQCQVDSQVTMMFWYRQQPGQSLTLIATANQGSEATYESGFVIDKFPISRPNLTFSTLTVSNMSPEDSSIYLCSVGTGNQPQHFGDGTRLSIL.

The chain joins TRBV18 to TRBJ2-1, with 8 bases that match TRBD1. This CDR3 spans 15 amino acids. Germline V CDR1 and CDR2: KGHSH, LQKENI. The V gene end was trimmed by 3 bases and the J gene end by 9 bases; junction bases not matched to a gene: 10. CDR3 residues: CASSPDRVGQSEQFF. Here the CDR3 DNA reads TGTGCCAGCTCACCGGACAGGGTAGGGCAGAGTGAGCAGTTCTTC.

This clone occurred a few times. V is TRBV18 and J is TRBJ2-1; 7 bases match TRBD2. CDR3 length: 15 residues. J gave up 5 bases and V 2 bases, and 6 bases lay outside the gene matches. Germline values: CDR1 KGHSH, CDR2 LQKENI. CDR3 bases: TGTGCCAGCTCACCAATCTGGACTAGAGACAATGAGCAGTTCTTC. Its protein product is CASSPIWTRDNEQFF.

The genes are TRBV4-2 and TRBJ2-7; D perhaps matches TRBD2 (6 bases). Trimming removed 0 bases from V and 0 bases from J, with 9 bases in between. This CDR3 is 15 amino acids long. Germline V gene sequence: CDR1 LGHNA, CDR2 YNFKEQ. CDR3 coding DNA: TGTGCCAGCAGCCAAGATATCGGGGGCTCCTACGAGCAGTACTTC. Amino acid sequence: CASSQDIGGSYEQYF.

The V gene is TRBV5-1, the J gene TRBJ1-3; 7 bases match TRBD1. The germline gives CDR1 SGHRS, CDR2 YFSETQ. The V gene end was trimmed by 5 bases and the J gene end by 0 bases; junction bases not matched to a gene: 5. CDR3 size: 15 residues. CDR3 DNA sequence: TGCGCCAGCAGGCCCACAGGGGTCTCTGGAAACACCATATATTTT. This sequence encodes CASRPTGVSGNTIYF.

The chain carries TRBV5-6 and TRBJ1-1; perhaps TRBD1 as D (5 bases). With 0 bases removed from V and 1 base from J, the gap between germline ends came to 13 bases. This CDR3 contains 16 residues. The V gene's germline CDR1 is SGHDT and CDR2 YYEEEE. The CDR3 reads CASSLEGEIKNTEAFF. CDR3 bases: TGTGCCAGCAGCTTGGAAGGGGAAATAAAGAACACTGAAGCTTTCTTT.

V usage is TRBV30 and J usage is TRBJ1-2, with D possibly TRBD1 on 6 matching bases. This CDR3 has 16 amino acids. The germline V gene encodes CDR1 GTSNPN and CDR2 SVGIG (reference sequence). The germline V and J ends were trimmed by 3 bases and 1 base, with 18 bases remaining between them. CDR3 DNA: TGTGCCTGGAGCGCCAACGGACAGCGATATAACTATGGCTACACCTTC. Residues: CAWSANGQRYNYGYTF.

The chain links TRBV10-2 to TRBJ2-2, with 8 bases identical to TRBD2. Germline V lookup: CDR1 WSHSY, CDR2 SAAADI. After removal of 6 bases from V and 7 bases from J, the junction contained 10 bases not matched to a gene. This CDR3 region has 15 residues. The CDR3 DNA reads TGCGCCAGCAGGGCCGGGACTAGTAGTGGCGGGGAGCTGTTTTTT. Translating gives CASRAGTSSGGELFF.

V gene TRBV27 combines with J gene TRBJ2-7, with D possibly matching TRBD1 (6 bases). CDR3 length: 15 residues. Germline V lookup: CDR1 MNHEY, CDR2 SMNVEV (reference sequence). V was trimmed by 6 bases and J by 5 bases, leaving 20 bases between them. CDR3 protein: CASRLRQEAIHEQYF. In DNA, the CDR3 is TGTGCCAGCAGATTAAGACAGGAGGCCATACACGAGCAGTACTTC.

The rearrangement uses TRBV19 and TRBJ2-1; 8 nucleotides align to TRBD2. Germline V lookup: CDR1 LNHDA, CDR2 SQIVND (reference sequence). The V segment lost 3 bases and the J segment 8 bases; nucleotides outside the gene matches: 9. The CDR3 has 15 residues. DNA of the CDR3: TGTGCCAGTAGTATCGGGACTAGAAGTGTCGATGAGCAGTTCTTC. It codes for CASSIGTRSVDEQFF.

The V gene is TRBV6-1, the J gene TRBJ2-7, with D perhaps TRBD2 (5 bases). CDR1 is MNHNS, CDR2 SASEGT, per germline. This CDR3 is built from 14 residues. Trimming shortened V by 6 bases and J by 4 bases, and 16 bases separated the two germline ends. CDR3 nucleotide sequence: TGTGCCAGCAGAGGAGGCACCGCCGGTTACGAGCAGTACTTC. It specifies CASRGGTAGYEQYF.

The chain combines TRBV5-4 with TRBJ2-7; TRBD2 matches at 8 bases. CDR1 and CDR2 (germline): SGHNT, YYREEE (reference sequence). This CDR3 is built from 14 residues. Unmatched junction bases numbered 3, after V lost 2 bases and J lost 2 bases. CDR3 sequence reads: CASSFQREPYEQYF. CDR3 coding DNA: TGTGCCAGCAGCTTCCAGCGGGAGCCCTACGAGCAGTACTTC.

The chain joins TRBV11-2 to TRBJ2-1; perhaps TRBD2 as D (6 bases). V was pared by 4 bases and J by 8 bases, with 18 bases between. This CDR3 contains 15 residues. Germline loops: CDR1 SGHAT, CDR2 FQNNGV. In DNA form, the CDR3 reads TGTGCCAGCAGCTCCGCGGGACCCCTCCTGGATGAGCAGTTCTTC. Translating it yields CASSSAGPLLDEQFF.

V gene TRBV5-4 combines with J gene TRBJ2-3, with 10 bases lining up with TRBD2. Germline V gives CDR1 SGHNT, CDR2 YYREEE (reference sequence). CDR3 length: 14 amino acids. J gave up 5 bases and V 2 bases, and 2 bases lay outside the gene matches. In DNA, the CDR3 is TGTGCCAGCAGCTTCAGACTAGCGGGAGATACGCAGTATTTT. Translated: CASSFRLAGDTQYF.

DNA of the CDR3: TGTGCCAGCAGCTTAAGGAGGCTCCAAGAGACCCAGTACTTC. Residues: CASSLRRLQETQYF. The chain uses TRBV7-8 and TRBJ2-5; tentatively, D is TRBD2 (5 bases). The CDR3 length is 14 residues. Germline lookup yields CDR1 SGHVS and CDR2 FQNEAQ. V was clipped by 2 bases and J by 1 base, with 8 bases between them. The full variable domain, in which reference TRBV7-8 and TRBJ2-5 provide the parts outside the CDR3, is GAGVSQSPRYKVAKRGQDVALRCDPISGHVSLFWYQQALGQGPEFLTYFQNEAQLDKSGLPSDRFFAERPEGSVSTLKIQRTQQEDSAVYLCASSLRRLQETQYFGPGTRLLVL.

This sequence joins TRBV29-1 and TRBJ1-2, with a weak D call TRBD1 (6 bases). V lost 4 bases and J 2 bases, leaving 11 bases between the germline ends. There are 13 residues in the CDR3. Per germline, CDR1 SQVTM and CDR2 ANQGSEA. CDR3 region: CSVADSRNYGYTF. CDR3 DNA sequence: TGCAGCGTTGCGGACAGCCGAAACTATGGCTACACCTTC.